Each of the 25 T cell receptor beta chains below was sequenced from the same sample in a study of vaccination effects on CD4 cells after COVID-19. Antigen-specific CD4+ T cells were first expanded with viral peptide pools by the ViraFEST assay and only then sequenced. Following culture for nine to ten days, CD4+ T cells were isolated. Their antigens remain unidentified. TCRdb's table, derived via immunoSEQ multiplex PCR, lists solely in-frame clones and lacks some. The table has tens of thousands of clones, roughly 76% seen once. The source material was CD4+ T cells from PBMCs cultured with HCoV-229E spike peptides, sampled before COVID-19 vaccination. The receptor set was obtained from a human donor who received a COVID-19 vaccine.

The rearrangement links TRBV6-5 to TRBJ2-7; D not certain. The CDR3 extends over 14 amino acids. V lost 4 bases and J 6 bases, leaving 16 bases between the germline ends. Germline-derived CDR1 and CDR2 are MNHEY and SVGAGI. The CDR3 sequence is CASSSDGPDREQYV. The CDR3 region has the DNA TGTGCCAGCAGTTCGGACGGGCCCGATCGCGAGCAGTACGTC.

The genes are TRBV24-1 and TRBJ2-2; 12 bases agree with TRBD1. The trim removed 4 bases at V and 4 bases at J, leaving 18 bases unmatched. The CDR3 spans 21 residues. The germline CDR1 and CDR2 sequences are KGHDR and SFDVKD. DNA for the CDR3: TGTGCCACCAGTGACAAGGGACAGGGGGCTGGAGCGGGGGGCCCCACCGGGGAGCTGTTTTTT. Its translation: CATSDKGQGAGAGGPTGELFF.

This clone came up a few times. The chain carries TRBV4-1 and TRBJ1-1; D remains unclear. CDR3 length: 14 amino acids. Trimming removed 4 bases from V and 1 base from J, with 10 bases in between. Germline assignment: CDR1 MGHRA and CDR2 YSYEKL. CDR3 bases: TGCGCCAGCAGCCCGCGGGAGGGGAACACTGAAGCTTTCTTT. This codes for CASSPREGNTEAFF.

This clone has just one count. The chain carries TRBV30 and TRBJ2-2; 9 nucleotides line up with TRBD1. V was clipped by 3 bases and J by 2 bases; unmatched bases: 4. Germline loops: CDR1 GTSNPN, CDR2 SVGIG (reference sequence). CDR3 size: 15 residues. CDR3 region: CAWSAGQGNTGELFF. The CDR3 nucleotides read TGTGCCTGGAGCGCGGGACAGGGTAACACCGGGGAGCTGTTTTTT. Full variable domain (missing parts from reference TRBV30 and TRBJ2-2): SQTIHQWPATLVQPVGSPLSLECTVEGTSNPNLYWYRQAAGRGLQLLFYSVGIGQISSEVPQNLSASRPQDRQFILSSKKLLLSDSGFYLCAWSAGQGNTGELFFGEGSRLTVL.

This chain joins TRBV2 and TRBJ2-6; no clear D. Per germline, CDR1 SNHLY and CDR2 FYNNEI. The V end lost 3 bases, the J end lost 1 base, and 7 bases lay between the germline ends. This CDR3 spans 15 amino acids. The CDR3 region is CASSDRVSGANVLTF. The DNA of the CDR3 is TGTGCCAGCAGTGATCGGGTTTCTGGGGCCAACGTCCTGACTTTC.

The chain carries TRBV18 and TRBJ2-1, with 9 nucleotides matching TRBD1. Trimming removed 2 bases from V and 1 base from J; junction bases left unmatched: 3. The germline gives CDR1 KGHSH, CDR2 LQKENI. CDR3 length: 16 residues. CDR3 sequence reads: CASSPDRGRSYNEQFF. As DNA, the CDR3 is TGTGCCAGCTCACCAGACAGGGGGAGATCCTACAATGAGCAGTTCTTC. Filled out from reference TRBV18 and TRBJ2-1, the complete variable domain reads NAGVMQNPRHLVRRRGQEARLRCSPMKGHSHVYWYRQLPEEGLKFMVYLQKENIIDESGMPKERFSAEFPKEGPSILRIQQVVRGDSAAYFCASSPDRGRSYNEQFFGPGTRLTVL.

This clone came up a few times. The V and J genes are TRBV5-5 and TRBJ2-5; D is undetermined. With 5 bases removed from V and 0 bases from J, the gap between germline ends came to 14 bases. This CDR3 contains 15 residues. In germline, CDR1 is SGHKS, CDR2 YYEKEE (reference sequence). The CDR3 coding sequence is TGTGCCAGCAGTCGTGGGTCCCCGGACCAAGAGACCCAGTACTTC. Its translation: CASSRGSPDQETQYF.

CDR3 sequence: CASSQEGPGNTIYF. In DNA, the CDR3 is TGCGCCAGCAGCCAAGAGGGTCCTGGAAACACCATATATTTT. The chain uses TRBV4-3 and TRBJ1-3; no clear D gene. CDR1 is LGHNA and CDR2 is YSLEER in the germline V gene. The CDR3 consists of 14 residues. Trimming took 0 bases from V and 2 from J, leaving 5 bases between them.

The chain links TRBV3-1 (or the pseudogene TRBV3-2) to TRBJ1-2, with D maybe TRBD1 (6 bases). Germline assignment: CDR1 LGHDT and CDR2 YNNKEL (reference sequence). V shed 1 base and J shed 7 bases, with 16 bases lying between them. CDR3 length equals 15 residues. The CDR3: CASSQGGGGRGGYTF. CDR3 nucleotides: TGTGCCAGCAGCCAAGGTGGCGGGGGCAGGGGTGGCTACACCTTC.

This clone was counted between two and nine times. The V gene is TRBV6-4, the J gene TRBJ1-6; tentatively, D is TRBD1 (6 bases). Looked up from germline, CDR1 is MRHNA and CDR2 is SNTAGT. This CDR3 comprises 15 residues. The ends were cut back, 6 bases at V and 7 bases at J, with 16 bases in the middle. CDR3 bases: TGTGCCAGCAGGGAACAGGGCCTTTGGAATTCACCCCTCCACTTT. This translates into CASREQGLWNSPLHF.

This rearrangement joins TRBV6-5 to TRBJ2-7, with no clear D. The germline gives CDR1 MNHEY, CDR2 SVGAGI. This CDR3 comprises 13 residues. Deletions cut 3 bases from V and 2 bases from J, with 8 bases between. The CDR3 region is CASSYPQAYEQYV. The DNA of the CDR3 is TGTGCCAGCAGTTATCCGCAAGCCTACGAGCAGTACGTC.

V and J are TRBV5-4 and TRBJ2-1, with 16 bases fitting TRBD2. The CDR3 sequence is 15 residues long. V was clipped by 3 bases and J by 7 bases; unmatched bases: 1. From germline, CDR1 is SGHNT and CDR2 YYREEE (reference sequence). The CDR3 coding sequence is TGTGCCAGCAGCTGGGGACTAGCGGGGGGGAATGAGCAGTTCTTC. This translates into CASSWGLAGGNEQFF.

The chain couples TRBV19 to TRBJ2-5; no clear D gene. V shed 5 bases and J shed 2 bases, with 12 bases lying between them. This CDR3 is built from 14 residues. Germline assignment: CDR1 LNHDA and CDR2 SQIVND (reference sequence). This chain's CDR3 is CASSADWEQETQYF. CDR3 DNA sequence: TGTGCCAGTAGTGCTGACTGGGAACAAGAGACCCAGTACTTC.

The table lists this clone with a count of one. The chain is built from TRBV2 and TRBJ2-7; 10 positions agree with TRBD2. Germline V CDR1 and CDR2: SNHLY, FYNNEI. V dropped 6 bases and J dropped 2; count of bases not matched to a gene: 7. This CDR3 comprises 15 residues. The CDR3 DNA follows: TGTGCCAGCAGACTAGCGGGGCCTGACACCTACGAGCAGTACGTC. Its protein is CASRLAGPDTYEQYV.

This chain uses TRBV2 with TRBJ2-1, with TRBD2 matching 8 bases. Germline CDR1 reads SNHLY; CDR2 reads FYNNEI. V gave up 6 bases and J gave up 1 base; unmatched junction bases: 17. The length of the CDR3 is 19 residues. For the CDR3, the DNA is TGTGCCAGCAGGCCCCCGCGTCGGGGGGGCCTGCGATCCTACAATGAGCAGTTCTTC. As protein: CASRPPRRGGLRSYNEQFF.

Here the CDR3 DNA reads TGTGCCACCAGTGATTTGTGGCAGAATGAGCAGTTCTTC. Protein sequence: CATSDLWQNEQFF. This chain uses TRBV24-1 with TRBJ2-1; D unresolved. V was trimmed by 0 bases and J by 7 bases, leaving 6 bases between them. The germline V gene has CDR1 KGHDR and CDR2 SFDVKD. The length of the CDR3 is 13 residues.

This clone was recorded a few times. The chain links TRBV19 to TRBJ1-6; D remains ambiguous. The CDR3 sequence is 15 residues long. Germline CDR1 is LNHDA and CDR2 is SQIVND (reference sequence). V gave up 7 bases and J gave up 7 bases, with 17 bases separating them. CDR3 amino acids: CASTLARSENSPLHF. The DNA for the CDR3 is TGTGCCAGTACCCTGGCCAGGTCAGAGAATTCACCCCTCCACTTT. Full variable domain (missing parts from reference TRBV19 and TRBJ1-6): DGGITQSPKYLFRKEGQNVTLSCEQNLNHDAMYWYRQDPGQGLRLIYYSQIVNDFQKGDIAEGYSVSREKKESFPLTVTSAQKNPTAFYLCASTLARSENSPLHFGNGTRLTVT.

This chain connects TRBV6-5 to TRBJ2-5, with TRBD1 matching over 10 bases. After removal of 6 bases from V and 5 bases from J, the junction contained 3 bases not matched to a gene. In germline, CDR1 is MNHEY, CDR2 SVGAGI. This CDR3 has 13 amino acids. CDR3 nucleotides: TGTGCCAGCAGGACAGGGGGCGTGGAGACCCAGTACTTC. This codes for CASRTGGVETQYF.

The CDR3 spells CASSVAGAVRETQYF. CDR3 nucleotides: TGTGCCAGCAGTGTCGCGGGGGCGGTACGGGAGACCCAGTACTTC. This chain links TRBV28 with TRBJ2-5, with D perhaps TRBD2 (7 bases). Germline V gene data show CDR1 as MDHEN and CDR2 as SYDVKM. The V end was cut by 5 bases, the J end by 5 bases, with 18 bases between. The CDR3 loop spans 15 amino acids.

This clone was found once. This chain connects TRBV2 to TRBJ2-1; 7 bases are a match to TRBD2. The CDR3 length is 14 residues. Unmatched junction bases numbered 4, after V lost 4 bases and J lost 4 bases. Germline-derived CDR1 and CDR2 are SNHLY and FYNNEI. The CDR3 DNA reads TGTGCCAGCAGTGCTGGCGGGGGTTACAATGAGCAGTTCTTC. This codes for CASSAGGGYNEQFF.

The chain links TRBV30 to TRBJ1-1, with D unresolved. In germline, CDR1 is GTSNPN, CDR2 SVGIG (reference sequence). The length of the CDR3 is 14 residues. The V and J ends lost 0 bases and 3 bases respectively, with 11 bases between them. CDR3 loop: CAWSVARQDTEAFF. The DNA of the CDR3 is TGTGCCTGGAGTGTAGCCAGACAAGACACTGAAGCTTTCTTT.

The V gene is TRBV4-1, the J gene TRBJ1-5; no reliable D call. Trimming shortened V by 4 bases and J by 0 bases, and 22 bases separated the two germline ends. Germline V gene sequence: CDR1 MGHRA, CDR2 YSYEKL. The CDR3 is 19 amino acids. The CDR3 loop reads CASSPRLGGPTYSNQPQHF. The CDR3 region has the DNA TGCGCCAGCAGCCCTCGTCTGGGAGGGCCCACCTATAGCAATCAGCCCCAGCATTTT.

This clone was observed a handful of times. The V and J genes are TRBV3-1 (or the pseudogene TRBV3-2) and TRBJ2-2; D call uncertain. V shed 4 bases and J shed 7 bases, with 4 bases lying between them. This CDR3 has 11 amino acids. Germline V gene sequence: CDR1 LGHDT, CDR2 YNNKEL (reference sequence). The CDR3 DNA follows: TGTGCCAGCAGCCGAGTCGGGGAGCTGTTTTTT. The encoded protein is CASSRVGELFF.

The chain is built from TRBV5-1 and TRBJ2-2, with TRBD1 matching 8 bases. Per the germline V gene, CDR1 is SGHRS and CDR2 is YFSETQ. The CDR3 is 15 amino acids. V shed 4 bases and J 8 bases; nucleotides not matched to a gene: 10. DNA of the CDR3: TGCGCCAGCAGCCCAGTTTTGACAGGGGAAGGGGAGCTGTTTTTT. Residues: CASSPVLTGEGELFF.

The rearrangement uses TRBV30 and TRBJ1-5; D is unresolved. The CDR3 spans 15 residues. Germline CDR1 reads GTSNPN; CDR2 reads SVGIG (reference sequence). The V end lost 2 bases, the J end lost 0 bases, and 11 bases lay between the germline ends. This chain's CDR3 is CAWSTTDNSNQPQHF. The DNA for the CDR3 is TGTGCCTGGAGTACGACGGATAATAGCAATCAGCCCCAGCATTTT.